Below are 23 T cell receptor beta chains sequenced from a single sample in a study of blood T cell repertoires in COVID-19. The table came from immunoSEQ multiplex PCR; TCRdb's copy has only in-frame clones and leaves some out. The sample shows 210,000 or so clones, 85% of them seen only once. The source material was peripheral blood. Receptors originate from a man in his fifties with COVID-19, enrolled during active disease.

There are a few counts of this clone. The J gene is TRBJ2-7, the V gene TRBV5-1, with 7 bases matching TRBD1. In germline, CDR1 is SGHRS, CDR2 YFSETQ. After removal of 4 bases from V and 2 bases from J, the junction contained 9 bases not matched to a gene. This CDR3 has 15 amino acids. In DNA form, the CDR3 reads TGCGCCAGCAGCCTTGATACCGGGACAGCCTACGAGCAGTACTTC. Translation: CASSLDTGTAYEQYF.

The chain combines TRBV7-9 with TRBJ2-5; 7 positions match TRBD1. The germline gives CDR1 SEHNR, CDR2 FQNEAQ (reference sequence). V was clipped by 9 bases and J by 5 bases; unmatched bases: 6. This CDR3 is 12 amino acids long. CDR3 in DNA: TGTGCCAGTAAGGGACAGTGGGAGACCCAGTACTTC. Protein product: CASKGQWETQYF.

This CDR3 is CASSMTSGAYNEQFF. CDR3 DNA: TGTGCCAGCAGCATGACTAGCGGGGCGTACAATGAGCAGTTCTTC. The chain uses TRBV7-3 and TRBJ2-1; 11 bases fit TRBD2. CDR3 size: 15 residues. Unmatched junction bases numbered 4, after V lost 5 bases and J lost 4 bases. Germline loops: CDR1 SGHTA, CDR2 FQGTGA.

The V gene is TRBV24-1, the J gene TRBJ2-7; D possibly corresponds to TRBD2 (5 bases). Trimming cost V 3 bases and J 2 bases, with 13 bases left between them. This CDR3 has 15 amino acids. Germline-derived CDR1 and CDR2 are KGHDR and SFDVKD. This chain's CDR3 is CATSDTQAGAYEQYF. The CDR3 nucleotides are TGTGCCACCAGTGATACGCAGGCCGGGGCCTACGAGCAGTACTTC.

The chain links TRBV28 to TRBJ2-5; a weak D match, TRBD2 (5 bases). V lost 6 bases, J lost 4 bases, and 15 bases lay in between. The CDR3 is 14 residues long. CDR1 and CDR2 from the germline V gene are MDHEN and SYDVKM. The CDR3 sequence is CASSPYASGETQYF. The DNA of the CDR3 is TGTGCCAGCAGCCCCTACGCCAGCGGAGAGACCCAGTACTTC.

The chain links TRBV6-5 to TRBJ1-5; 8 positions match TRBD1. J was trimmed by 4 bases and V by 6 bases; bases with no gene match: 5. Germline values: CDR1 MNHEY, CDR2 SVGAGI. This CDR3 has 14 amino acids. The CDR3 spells CASSDRGQNQPQHF. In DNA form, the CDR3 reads TGTGCCAGCAGCGACAGGGGTCAGAATCAGCCCCAGCATTTT.

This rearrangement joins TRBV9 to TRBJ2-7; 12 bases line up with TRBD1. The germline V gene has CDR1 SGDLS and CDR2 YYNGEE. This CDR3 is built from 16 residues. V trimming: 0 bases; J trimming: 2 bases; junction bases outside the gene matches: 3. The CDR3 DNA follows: TGTGCCAGCAGCGTAGGGGGACAGGGGGCCGCCTACGAGCAGTACTTC. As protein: CASSVGGQGAAYEQYF.

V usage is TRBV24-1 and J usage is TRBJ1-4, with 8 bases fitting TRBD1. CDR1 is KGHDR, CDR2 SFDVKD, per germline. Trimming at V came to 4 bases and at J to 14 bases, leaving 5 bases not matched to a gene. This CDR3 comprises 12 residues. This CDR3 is CATSDGTGPLFF. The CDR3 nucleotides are TGTGCCACCAGTGACGGGACAGGACCCCTGTTTTTT.

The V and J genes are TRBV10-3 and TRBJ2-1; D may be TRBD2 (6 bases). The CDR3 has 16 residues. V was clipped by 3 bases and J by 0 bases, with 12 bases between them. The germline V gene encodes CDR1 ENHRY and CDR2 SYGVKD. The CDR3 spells CAISEPGLSSYNEQFF. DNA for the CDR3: TGTGCCATCAGTGAACCTGGACTAAGCTCCTACAATGAGCAGTTCTTC.

The CDR3 loop reads CASSPWGGGDTDTQYF. Here the CDR3 DNA reads TGTGCCAGCAGTCCCTGGGGGGGTGGGGACACAGATACGCAGTATTTT. J is TRBJ2-3 and V is TRBV27, with 7 bases fitting TRBD2. Germline-derived CDR1 and CDR2 are MNHEY and SMNVEV (reference sequence). V shed 5 bases, J shed 2 bases, and the junction held 10 bases outside the gene matches. This CDR3 comprises 16 residues.

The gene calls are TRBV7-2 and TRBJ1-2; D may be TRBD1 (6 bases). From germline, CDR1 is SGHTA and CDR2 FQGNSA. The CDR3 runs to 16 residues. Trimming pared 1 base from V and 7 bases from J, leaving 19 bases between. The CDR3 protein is CASSLGGGRWTGGYTF. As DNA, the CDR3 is TGTGCCAGCAGCTTAGGGGGGGGCAGGTGGACTGGTGGCTACACCTTC.

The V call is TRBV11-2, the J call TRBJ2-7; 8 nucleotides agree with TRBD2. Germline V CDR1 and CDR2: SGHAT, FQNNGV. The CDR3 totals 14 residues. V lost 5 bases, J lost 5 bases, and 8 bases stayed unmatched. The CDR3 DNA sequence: TGTGCCAGCAGCCGGACTAGCTTCGACCACGAGCAGTACTTC. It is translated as CASSRTSFDHEQYF.

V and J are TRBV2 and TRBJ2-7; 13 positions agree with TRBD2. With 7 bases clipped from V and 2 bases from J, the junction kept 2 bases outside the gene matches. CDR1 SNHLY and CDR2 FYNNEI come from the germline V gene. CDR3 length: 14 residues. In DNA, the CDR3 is TGTGCCAGCACAGGACTAGCGGGGGCCTACGAGCAGTACTTC. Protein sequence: CASTGLAGAYEQYF.

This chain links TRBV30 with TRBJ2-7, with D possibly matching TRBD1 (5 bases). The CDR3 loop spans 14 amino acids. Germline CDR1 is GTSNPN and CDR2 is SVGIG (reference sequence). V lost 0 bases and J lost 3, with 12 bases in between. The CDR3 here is CAWSVRGKGYEQYF. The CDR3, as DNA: TGTGCCTGGAGTGTTAGGGGTAAAGGCTACGAGCAGTACTTC.

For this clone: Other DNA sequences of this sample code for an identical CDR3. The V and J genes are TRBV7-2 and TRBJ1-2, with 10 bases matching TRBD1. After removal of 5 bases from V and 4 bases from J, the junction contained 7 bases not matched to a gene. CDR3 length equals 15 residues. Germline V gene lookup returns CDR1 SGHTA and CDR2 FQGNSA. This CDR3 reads CASSPDRGQGYGYTF. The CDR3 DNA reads TGTGCCAGCAGCCCCGACAGGGGGCAAGGCTATGGCTACACCTTC.

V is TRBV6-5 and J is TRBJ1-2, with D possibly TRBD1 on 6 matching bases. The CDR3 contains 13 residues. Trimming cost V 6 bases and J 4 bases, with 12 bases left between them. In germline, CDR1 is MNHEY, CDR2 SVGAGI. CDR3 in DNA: TGTGCCAGCAGACGTGGGACATTCTATGGCTACACCTTC. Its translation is CASRRGTFYGYTF.

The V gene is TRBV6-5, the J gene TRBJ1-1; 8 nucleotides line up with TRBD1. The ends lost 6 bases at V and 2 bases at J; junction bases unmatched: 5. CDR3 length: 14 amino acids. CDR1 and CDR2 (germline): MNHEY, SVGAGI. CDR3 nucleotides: TGTGCCAGCAGGGACGGACAGGGTAACACTGAAGCTTTCTTT. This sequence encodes CASRDGQGNTEAFF.

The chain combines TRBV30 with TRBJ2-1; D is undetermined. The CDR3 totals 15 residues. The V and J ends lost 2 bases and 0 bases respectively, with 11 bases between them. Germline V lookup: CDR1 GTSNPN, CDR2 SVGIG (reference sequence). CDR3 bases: TGTGCCTGGAGTCCTAGGCCTAGCTCCTACAATGAGCAGTTCTTC. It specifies CAWSPRPSSYNEQFF. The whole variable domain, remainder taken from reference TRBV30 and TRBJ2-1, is SQTIHQWPATLVQPVGSPLSLECTVEGTSNPNLYWYRQAAGRGLQLLFYSVGIGQISSEVPQNLSASRPQDRQFILSSKKLLLSDSGFYLCAWSPRPSSYNEQFFGPGTRLTVL.

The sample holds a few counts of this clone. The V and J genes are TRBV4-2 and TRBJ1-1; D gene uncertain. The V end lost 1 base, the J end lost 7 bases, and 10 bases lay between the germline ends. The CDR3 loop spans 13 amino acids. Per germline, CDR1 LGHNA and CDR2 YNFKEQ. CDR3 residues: CASSQVRGDEAFF. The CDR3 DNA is TGTGCCAGCAGCCAAGTGCGGGGAGATGAAGCTTTCTTT.

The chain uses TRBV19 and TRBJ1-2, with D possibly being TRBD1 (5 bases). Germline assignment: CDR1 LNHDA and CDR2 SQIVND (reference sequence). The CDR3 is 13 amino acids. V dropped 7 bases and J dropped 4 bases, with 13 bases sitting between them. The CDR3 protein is CASNRGVSYGYTF. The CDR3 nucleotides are TGTGCCAGTAATAGGGGCGTAAGCTATGGCTACACCTTC.

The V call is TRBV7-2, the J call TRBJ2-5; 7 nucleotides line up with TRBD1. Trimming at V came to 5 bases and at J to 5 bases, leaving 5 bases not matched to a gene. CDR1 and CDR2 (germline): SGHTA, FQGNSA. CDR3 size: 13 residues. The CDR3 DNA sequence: TGTGCCAGCAGCCGACAGGGTACGGAGACCCAGTACTTC. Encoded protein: CASSRQGTETQYF. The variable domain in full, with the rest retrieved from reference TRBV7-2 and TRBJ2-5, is GAGVSQSPSNKVTEKGKDVELRCDPISGHTALYWYRQSLGQGLEFLIYFQGNSAPDKSGLPSDRFSAERTGGSVSTLTIQRTQQEDSAVYLCASSRQGTETQYFGPGTRLLVL.

The CDR3 DNA reads as TGTGCCAGTAGTATATCGGGGGGCACGATCGGTGAAAAACTGTTTTTT. It codes for CASSISGGTIGEKLFF. The chain combines TRBV19 with TRBJ1-4; a possible D gene is TRBD1 (6 bases). CDR1 LNHDA and CDR2 SQIVND come from the germline V gene (reference sequence). V lost 2 bases and J lost 7, with 17 bases in between. The CDR3 runs to 16 residues.

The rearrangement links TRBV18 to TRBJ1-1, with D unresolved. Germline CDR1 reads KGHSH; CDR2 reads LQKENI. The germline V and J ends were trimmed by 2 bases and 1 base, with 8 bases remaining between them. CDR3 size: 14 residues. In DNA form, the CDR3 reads TGTGCCAGCTCACCAACAGTCGGGAACACTGAAGCTTTCTTT. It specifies CASSPTVGNTEAFF.